The sequence of this TCR beta chain was determined in a study of kidney transplant recipient with SARS-CoV-2 infection. A single record per CDR3 protein comes from TCRdb applying MiXCR to the reads. Of under 250,000 distinct CDR3 sequences listed, around 26% are singletons. Germline values: CDR1 DFQATT, CDR2 SNEGSKA (reference sequence). The CDR3 is made up of 18 amino acids. After removal of 5 bases from V and 5 bases from J, the junction contained 19 bases not matched to a gene. This clonotype was observed at least ten times. This TCR was sampled from a young adult male patient who had COVID-19 and was a kidney transplant recipient. A subset of T cells may come from the graft donor. The source material was a blood sample, sampled at baseline and on day 111 from a kidney transplant recipient. The J gene is TRBJ1-5, the V gene TRBV20-1; 9 nucleotides align to TRBD1. The CDR3 protein is CSAFRPGQGTLVDQPQHF. DNA for the CDR3: TGCAGTGCTTTTAGACCGGGACAGGGAACTTTGGTAGATCAGCCCCAGCATTTT.